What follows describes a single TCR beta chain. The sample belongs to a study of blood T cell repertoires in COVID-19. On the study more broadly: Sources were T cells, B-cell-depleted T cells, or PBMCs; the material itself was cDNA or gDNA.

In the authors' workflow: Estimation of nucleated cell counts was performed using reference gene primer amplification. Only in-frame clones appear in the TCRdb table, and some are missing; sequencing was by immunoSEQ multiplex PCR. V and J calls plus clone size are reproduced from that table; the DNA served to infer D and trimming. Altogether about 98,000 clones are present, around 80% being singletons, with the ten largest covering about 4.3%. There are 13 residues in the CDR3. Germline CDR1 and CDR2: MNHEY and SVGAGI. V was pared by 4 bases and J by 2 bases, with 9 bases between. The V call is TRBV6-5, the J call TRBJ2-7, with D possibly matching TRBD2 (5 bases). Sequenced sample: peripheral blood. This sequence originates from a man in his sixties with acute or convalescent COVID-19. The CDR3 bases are TGTGCCAGCAGTTTATCCGGGACCTACGAGCAGTACTTC. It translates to CASSLSGTYEQYF.